Below, 21 T cell receptor beta chains from the same sample are listed, as sequenced in a study of OX40 agonist ivuxolimab in advanced cancers. Repertoires were generated with immunoSEQ multiplex PCR, while TCRdb's copy carries only in-frame clones and drops some. The data show approximately 100,000 clones, with 70% to 90% seen just once and roughly 3.8% held by the top ten. Source: CD4+ or CD8+ T cells sorted from blood, taken in a trial of the OX40 agonist ivuxolimab. These receptor sequences come from an adult with an advanced solid tumor such as melanoma, head and neck, liver or kidney cancer.

V usage is TRBV7-8 and J usage is TRBJ1-5; tentatively, D is TRBD1 (5 bases). Germline assignment: CDR1 SGHVS and CDR2 FQNEAQ. The ends were cut back, 5 bases at V and 4 bases at J, with 12 bases in the middle. The CDR3 contains 14 residues. CDR3: CASSLIRGNQPQHF. CDR3 nucleotide sequence: TGTGCCAGCAGCCTCATAAGGGGTAATCAGCCCCAGCATTTT.

V usage is TRBV9 and J usage is TRBJ2-5; TRBD1 is a possible D gene (6 bases). The CDR3 covers 17 residues. V lost 0 bases, J lost 3 bases, and 18 bases lay in between. Looked up from germline, CDR1 is SGDLS and CDR2 is YYNGEE. CDR3 in amino acids: CASSVGPGVFVKETQYF. CDR3 nucleotide sequence: TGTGCCAGCAGCGTAGGTCCAGGGGTGTTTGTAAAAGAGACCCAGTACTTC.

The V gene is TRBV30, the J gene TRBJ1-4; no clear D gene. The CDR3 has 14 residues. Germline V gene data show CDR1 as GTSNPN and CDR2 as SVGIG (reference sequence). V was shortened by 5 bases and J by 10 bases, with 20 bases between the two germline ends. CDR3 loop: CAWASFSLRRKLFF. For the CDR3, the DNA is TGTGCCTGGGCCTCCTTTAGTTTGCGCAGAAAACTGTTTTTT.

This clone was observed a single time. This chain joins TRBV5-1 and TRBJ2-1; D is unresolved. Deletions cut 3 bases from V and 5 bases from J, with 12 bases between. Germline CDR1 reads SGHRS; CDR2 reads YFSETQ. There are 14 residues in the CDR3. The CDR3 protein is CASSSKTVNNEQFF. Written as DNA, the CDR3 is TGCGCCAGCAGCTCGAAGACCGTTAACAATGAGCAGTTCTTC.

The chain's CDR3 is CASEGGSTGELFF. The CDR3 bases are TGTGCCAGCGAGGGGGGCTCCACCGGGGAGCTGTTTTTT. The chain employs TRBV28 and TRBJ2-2; D is tentatively TRBD1 or TRBD2 (6 bases each). CDR3 length: 13 amino acids. CDR1 is MDHEN, CDR2 SYDVKM, per germline. Trimming pared 8 bases from V and 4 bases from J, leaving 11 bases between. Together with reference TRBV28 and TRBJ2-2, the CDR3 gives the full variable domain: DVKVTQSSRYLVKRTGEKVFLECVQDMDHENMFWYRQDPGLGLRLIYFSYDVKMKEKGDIPEGYSVSREKKERFSLILESASTNQTSMYLCASEGGSTGELFFGEGSRLTVL.

This rearrangement joins TRBV2 to TRBJ2-1; D is possibly TRBD2 (6 bases). Germline CDR1 reads SNHLY; CDR2 reads FYNNEI. V lost 4 bases to trimming and J lost 5 bases, with 12 bases between them. This CDR3 comprises 14 residues. The CDR3 loop reads CASSAGRGDNEQFF. CDR3 DNA sequence: TGTGCCAGCAGTGCCGGGAGAGGAGACAATGAGCAGTTCTTC. Using reference TRBV2 and TRBJ2-1 for the parts outside the CDR3, the full variable domain is EPEVTQTPSHQVTQMGQEVILRCVPISNHLYFYWYRQILGQKVEFLVSFYNNEISEKSEIFDDQFSVERPDGSNFTLKIRSTKLEDSAMYFCASSAGRGDNEQFFGPGTRLTVL.

The chain uses TRBV6-5 and TRBJ1-5, with D uncertain. V lost 2 bases, J lost 3 bases, and 11 bases lay in between. The germline V gene encodes CDR1 MNHEY and CDR2 SVGAGI. The CDR3 has 15 amino acids. The CDR3 sequence is CASSYTGHANQPQHF. Here the CDR3 DNA reads TGTGCCAGCAGTTACACCGGGCATGCCAATCAGCCCCAGCATTTT.

The chain employs TRBV10-3 and TRBJ2-7, with D unresolved. Germline CDR1 is ENHRY and CDR2 is SYGVKD. Trimming removed 0 bases from V and 6 bases from J, with 15 bases in between. This CDR3 has 15 amino acids. The CDR3, as DNA: TGTGCCATCAGTGAGTCTCTAACGGGCTGGGGCGAGCAGTACTTC. Translating it yields CAISESLTGWGEQYF.

This chain connects TRBV5-1 to TRBJ2-1; D perhaps matches TRBD1 (5 bases). Germline V lookup: CDR1 SGHRS, CDR2 YFSETQ. The length of the CDR3 is 14 residues. Trimming left V 0 bases short and J 2 bases short, with 6 bases between. The CDR3, as DNA: TGCGCCAGCAGCTTGGGACAGCCCTACAATGAGCAGTTCTTC. This translates into CASSLGQPYNEQFF.

This clone was detected only once. This chain connects TRBV7-8 to TRBJ2-3, with D perhaps TRBD1 or TRBD2 (6 bases each). This CDR3 is 17 amino acids long. The V and J ends lost 2 bases and 1 base respectively, with 16 bases between them. The V gene's germline CDR1 is SGHVS and CDR2 FQNEAQ. DNA of the CDR3: TGTGCCAGCAGCTTAAGTGGGGGGCGGGATGGCACAGATACGCAGTATTTT. It specifies CASSLSGGRDGTDTQYF.

The V call is TRBV9, the J call TRBJ1-2; D unclear. CDR1 and CDR2 from the germline V gene are SGDLS and YYNGEE. The CDR3 is 10 residues long. V was shortened by 7 bases and J by 8 bases, with 9 bases between the two germline ends. The CDR3 DNA reads as TGTGCCAGCGATCGAGGGGGCTACACCTTC. Encoded protein: CASDRGGYTF.

This clone was recorded only once. Other DNA sequences from this sample encode an identical CDR3 as well. The chain joins TRBV6-5 to TRBJ1-6; unclear D gene. This CDR3 is 13 amino acids long. Between the trimmed V and J ends, which lost 0 bases and 8 bases, there was a span of 5 bases. Germline assignment: CDR1 MNHEY and CDR2 SVGAGI. CDR3 in amino acids: CASSYSSDSPLHF. For the CDR3, the DNA is TGTGCCAGCAGTTACTCGAGTGATTCACCCCTCCACTTT.

This clone was recorded once. The V call is TRBV28, the J call TRBJ2-5; 9 positions match TRBD2. CDR3 length: 16 residues. Germline CDR1 reads MDHEN; CDR2 reads SYDVKM. J gave up 1 base and V 3 bases, and 6 bases lay outside the gene matches. The chain's CDR3 is CASSFRLAETQETQYF. The CDR3 DNA sequence: TGTGCCAGCAGTTTTAGACTAGCGGAAACCCAAGAGACCCAGTACTTC.

This clone was observed a few times. The genes are TRBV11-1 and TRBJ2-7, with TRBD1 as a possible D gene (6 bases). The CDR3 has 13 amino acids. The V end was cut by 5 bases, the J end by 3 bases, with 11 bases between. Germline loops: CDR1 SGHAT, CDR2 FQDESV (reference sequence). This chain's CDR3 is CASSPLGGYEQYF. In nucleotides, the CDR3 is TGTGCCAGCAGCCCCCTAGGGGGCTACGAGCAGTACTTC.

V is TRBV6-6 and J is TRBJ2-7; D is perhaps TRBD1 (6 bases). The CDR3 covers 14 residues. V lost 5 bases and J 11 bases, leaving 22 bases between the germline ends. Germline V gives CDR1 MNHNY, CDR2 SVGAGI (reference sequence). This chain's CDR3 is CASSQLGSQGVKYF. CDR3 coding DNA: TGTGCCAGCAGTCAACTCGGATCACAGGGAGTCAAGTACTTC.

The V and J genes are TRBV7-2 and TRBJ2-2; 8 bases align to TRBD2. Trimming at V came to 5 bases and at J to 4 bases, leaving 9 bases not matched to a gene. CDR1 SGHTA and CDR2 FQGNSA come from the germline V gene. This CDR3 is built from 16 residues. CDR3 region: CASSLNGGAGTGELFF. In nucleotides, the CDR3 is TGTGCCAGCAGCCTAAACGGGGGGGCGGGCACCGGGGAGCTGTTTTTT.

This clone was seen more than once but under ten times. The rearrangement uses TRBV19 and TRBJ2-1; D may be TRBD2 (6 bases). CDR1 is LNHDA and CDR2 is SQIVND in the germline V gene (reference sequence). Trimming left V 0 bases short and J 9 bases short, with 15 bases between. The CDR3 runs to 15 residues. Here the CDR3 DNA reads TGTGCCAGTAGTATAGAAAGACTAGTACGGGGTGAGCAGTTCTTC. It specifies CASSIERLVRGEQFF.

This chain uses TRBV28 with TRBJ2-1; no reliable D call. CDR1 and CDR2 from the germline V gene are MDHEN and SYDVKM. V lost 5 bases and J 0 bases, leaving 11 bases between the germline ends. The CDR3 has 15 residues. The chain's CDR3 is CASSRTPGSYNEQFF. The CDR3 DNA reads as TGTGCCAGCAGTCGAACACCGGGCTCCTACAATGAGCAGTTCTTC.

V is TRBV4-3 and J is TRBJ1-1; D call uncertain. In germline, CDR1 is LGHNA, CDR2 YSLEER. The CDR3 length is 17 residues. The V gene lost 0 bases and the J gene lost 1 base, with 15 bases spanning the gap. The CDR3 nucleotides read TGCGCCAGCAGCCAAGATCCCACCCCCCTCGGGAACACTGAAGCTTTCTTT. It is translated as CASSQDPTPLGNTEAFF.

V usage is TRBV29-1 and J usage is TRBJ1-1; D unresolved. V shed 6 bases and J shed 4 bases, with 12 bases lying between them. The CDR3 totals 12 residues. The germline V gene encodes CDR1 SQVTM and CDR2 ANQGSEA. The CDR3 DNA follows: TGCAGCGTACTAGAGGGAGGCACTGAAGCTTTCTTT. This codes for CSVLEGGTEAFF.

This clone has only a few counts. The CDR3 here is CASSIDWGRSDEQYF. The CDR3 coding sequence is TGTGCCAGTAGTATAGATTGGGGGCGATCGGACGAGCAGTACTTC. V and J are TRBV19 and TRBJ2-7; possibly TRBD1 for D (6 bases). The CDR3 is 15 amino acids. Germline loops: CDR1 LNHDA, CDR2 SQIVND (reference sequence). Between the trimmed V and J ends, which lost 0 bases and 5 bases, there was a span of 14 bases.